These 27 T cell receptor beta chains were all obtained from the same sample, sequenced in a study of blood T cell repertoires in COVID-19 (dated by TCRdb to the early 2020s). The library was made by the immunoSEQ multiplex PCR assay. What TCRdb holds here is the immuneACCESS table cut down to in-frame rearrangements. Part of the clones is not present; checked against another copy, under half of the missing clones reflect an unresolved V gene, and the others are unexplained. The sample table shows more than 400,000 clones, and about 90% are seen once. The top ten constitute 0.7% of the sample. Sequenced sample: PBMCs or T cells enriched from blood (not recorded which). Receptor source: a woman between 18 and 30 years old who had recovered from COVID-19.

As regards this clone: Other nucleotide sequences from this sample produce the same CDR3. The V gene is TRBV19, the J gene TRBJ1-1; D gene unclear. Germline V gene lookup returns CDR1 LNHDA and CDR2 SQIVND (reference sequence). CDR3 length: 13 residues. V dropped 3 bases and J dropped 0 bases, with 5 bases sitting between them. CDR3 in DNA: TGTGCCAGTAGTATCCAGATGAACACTGAAGCTTTCTTT. It codes for CASSIQMNTEAFF.

The J gene is TRBJ1-6, the V gene TRBV6-5, with 7 bases matching TRBD1. J gave up 6 bases and V 9 bases, and 5 bases lay outside the gene matches. This CDR3 contains 13 residues. CDR1 is MNHEY, CDR2 SVGAGI, per germline. In nucleotides, the CDR3 is TGTGCCAGTGACAGGGAGTCTAATTCACCCCTCCACTTT. It specifies CASDRESNSPLHF.

V gene TRBV19 combines with J gene TRBJ2-1; D may be TRBD1 (6 bases). Germline loops: CDR1 LNHDA, CDR2 SQIVND (reference sequence). V was pared by 5 bases and J by 6 bases, with 20 bases between. CDR3 length equals 16 residues. The CDR3: CASSSGGQPRTNEQFF. The CDR3 DNA follows: TGTGCCAGTAGTTCAGGTGGACAGCCAAGAACCAATGAGCAGTTCTTC. Together with reference TRBV19 and TRBJ2-1, the CDR3 gives the full variable domain: DGGITQSPKYLFRKEGQNVTLSCEQNLNHDAMYWYRQDPGQGLRLIYYSQIVNDFQKGDIAEGYSVSREKKESFPLTVTSAQKNPTAFYLCASSSGGQPRTNEQFFGPGTRLTVL.

V and J are TRBV4-2 and TRBJ2-1; D is possibly TRBD1 (6 bases). Per the germline V gene, CDR1 is LGHNA and CDR2 is YNFKEQ. The CDR3 length is 15 residues. The V gene lost 1 base and the J gene lost 7 bases, with 14 bases spanning the gap. The DNA of the CDR3 is TGTGCCAGCAGCCAAGGAGATGGGGGCTCTAATGAGCAGTTCTTC. It specifies CASSQGDGGSNEQFF.

This rearrangement joins TRBV4-1 to TRBJ1-6; 8 nucleotides line up with TRBD1. There are 15 residues in the CDR3. The germline V gene has CDR1 MGHRA and CDR2 YSYEKL. Unmatched junction bases numbered 9, after V lost 4 bases and J lost 10 bases. The CDR3, as DNA: TGCGCCAGCAGCCTCGCAGGGACAGGACAATCACCCCTCCACTTT. Its translation is CASSLAGTGQSPLHF.

V usage is TRBV3-1 (or the pseudogene TRBV3-2) and J usage is TRBJ1-1; D is undetermined. V gave up 0 bases and J gave up 11 bases, with 13 bases separating them. Germline CDR1 LGHDT, CDR2 YNNKEL (reference sequence). This CDR3 is 13 amino acids long. The CDR3 sequence is CASSQDGGKSAFF. The CDR3 nucleotides are TGTGCCAGCAGCCAAGATGGCGGGAAATCGGCTTTCTTT.

This clone was counted once. V gene TRBV2 combines with J gene TRBJ1-2; D unresolved. The CDR3 is 13 residues long. Trimming removed 8 bases from V and 2 bases from J, with 12 bases in between. The germline gives CDR1 SNHLY, CDR2 FYNNEI. DNA for the CDR3: TGTGCCAGCCGGATCGAGAGGAACTATGGCTACACCTTC. Protein: CASRIERNYGYTF.

The V call is TRBV19, the J call TRBJ2-5; no clear D gene. This CDR3 contains 15 residues. Germline V gene data show CDR1 as LNHDA and CDR2 as SQIVND (reference sequence). Between the trimmed V and J ends, which lost 1 base and 5 bases, there was a span of 14 bases. CDR3 amino acids: CASSIGSVAGETQYF. The CDR3 DNA sequence: TGTGCCAGTAGTATAGGTTCGGTAGCCGGGGAGACCCAGTACTTC.

CDR3 coding DNA: TGCGCCAGCAGCTCTACCGGGACAGGGGGCTTTAGAGCCAAAAACATTCAGTACTTC. This codes for CASSSTGTGGFRAKNIQYF. This chain joins TRBV5-1 and TRBJ2-4, with 12 bases lining up with TRBD1. J lost 0 bases, V lost 3 bases, and 10 bases had no gene match. Germline loops: CDR1 SGHRS, CDR2 YFSETQ. The CDR3 loop spans 19 amino acids.

V usage is TRBV9 and J usage is TRBJ2-2; a weak D match, TRBD1 (6 bases). With 2 bases removed from V and 7 bases from J, the gap between germline ends came to 9 bases. Germline CDR1 and CDR2: SGDLS and YYNGEE. The CDR3 consists of 13 residues. The CDR3 region is CASSVSGHGELFF. CDR3 nucleotide sequence: TGTGCCAGCAGCGTTTCGGGACACGGGGAGCTGTTTTTT.

The chain couples TRBV5-1 to TRBJ2-5; a weak D match, TRBD1 (5 bases). The CDR3 is 15 residues long. Germline CDR1 is SGHRS and CDR2 is YFSETQ. The V end lost 5 bases, the J end lost 5 bases, and 19 bases lay between the germline ends. CDR3 in DNA: TGCGCCAGCAGTCCCGCAACACCGGCAGGGGAGACCCAGTACTTC. Translation gives CASSPATPAGETQYF.

This chain joins TRBV10-2 and TRBJ1-2; D unresolved. The CDR3 runs 12 residues. Trimming removed 7 bases from V and 6 bases from J, with 12 bases in between. The germline V gene encodes CDR1 WSHSY and CDR2 SAAADI. CDR3 residues: CASTSPRDGYTF. The CDR3 nucleotides read TGCGCCAGCACTTCTCCCCGGGATGGCTACACCTTC.

This chain uses TRBV19 with TRBJ1-2; perhaps TRBD1 as D (5 bases). Germline lookup yields CDR1 LNHDA and CDR2 SQIVND (reference sequence). V was shortened by 5 bases and J by 8 bases, with 18 bases between the two germline ends. The CDR3 runs 14 residues. The CDR3 DNA follows: TGTGCCAGTAGTTACGGCAGGGTCTCCTTCGGCTACACCTTC. It is translated as CASSYGRVSFGYTF.

This rearrangement joins TRBV9 to TRBJ1-2; 8 bases agree with TRBD1. Germline CDR1 is SGDLS and CDR2 is YYNGEE. V shed 3 bases, J shed 4 bases, and the junction held 5 bases outside the gene matches. The length of the CDR3 is 14 residues. The CDR3 sequence: CASSERTGPYGYTF. Written as DNA, the CDR3 is TGTGCCAGCAGCGAGAGGACAGGGCCCTATGGCTACACCTTC. Drawing the rest from reference TRBV9 and TRBJ1-2, the complete variable domain is DSGVTQTPKHLITATGQRVTLRCSPRSGDLSVYWYQQSLDQGLQFLIQYYNGEERAKGNILERFSAQQFPDLHSELNLSSLELGDSALYFCASSERTGPYGYTFGSGTRLTVV.

The genes are TRBV5-5 and TRBJ1-1, with a possible D match to TRBD1 (6 bases). Trimming pared 4 bases from V and 3 bases from J, leaving 25 bases between. Looked up from germline, CDR1 is SGHKS and CDR2 is YYEKEE (reference sequence). There are 18 residues in the CDR3. The CDR3 is CASSLQGPLSFGDTEAFF. In DNA, the CDR3 is TGTGCCAGCAGCCTTCAGGGGCCCCTCTCCTTCGGCGACACTGAAGCTTTCTTT.

The chain employs TRBV5-1 and TRBJ2-3; no clear D gene. Germline values: CDR1 SGHRS, CDR2 YFSETQ. The CDR3 sequence is 13 residues long. V lost 3 bases to trimming and J lost 5 bases, with 10 bases between them. Written as DNA, the CDR3 is TGCGCCAGCAGCTCCTTCCTCGGAGATACGCAGTATTTT. Protein product: CASSSFLGDTQYF.

This clone was recorded once. This chain uses TRBV7-9 with TRBJ1-6, with D possibly being TRBD1 (6 bases). Deletions cut 3 bases from V and 8 bases from J, with 11 bases between. The V gene's germline CDR1 is SEHNR and CDR2 FQNEAQ (reference sequence). The length of the CDR3 is 14 residues. In DNA form, the CDR3 reads TGTGCCAGCAGCTTCAAGGGGGGGGATTCACCCCTCCACTTT. The encoded protein is CASSFKGGDSPLHF.

This clone came up once. The chain is built from TRBV5-1 and TRBJ1-3; no firm D call. V shed 4 bases and J shed 4 bases, with 15 bases lying between them. CDR1 is SGHRS and CDR2 is YFSETQ in the germline V gene. The CDR3 loop spans 15 amino acids. The CDR3 DNA is TGCGCCAGCAGCGACGGTAGCTCGGGAGGAAACACCATATATTTT. It is translated as CASSDGSSGGNTIYF.

This chain connects TRBV11-1 to TRBJ1-1, with no clear D. This CDR3 contains 11 residues. The germline V gene has CDR1 SGHAT and CDR2 FQDESV (reference sequence). V lost 5 bases to trimming and J lost 4 bases, with 5 bases between them. CDR3 loop: CASSVITEAFF. The CDR3 nucleotides read TGTGCCAGCAGCGTAATCACTGAAGCTTTCTTT.

This rearrangement joins TRBV14 to TRBJ1-1; D not resolved. CDR3 length equals 13 residues. V lost 6 bases to trimming and J lost 3 bases, with 11 bases between them. Germline V CDR1 and CDR2: SGHDN, FVKESK. The CDR3 sequence: CASRRLRDTEAFF. CDR3 bases: TGTGCCAGCAGGCGATTGAGGGACACTGAAGCTTTCTTT.

V gene TRBV6-2 or TRBV6-3 combines with J gene TRBJ2-3, with a weak D call TRBD1 (6 bases). Germline lookup yields CDR1 MNHEY and CDR2 SVGEGT. CDR3 length: 14 amino acids. V shed 5 bases and J shed 5 bases, with 14 bases lying between them. The CDR3 DNA follows: TGTGCCAGCAGTGAGGGGGTCTATAGAGATACGCAGTATTTT. Translation gives CASSEGVYRDTQYF.

The chain links TRBV30 to TRBJ1-1, with D perhaps TRBD1 (5 bases). With 4 bases removed from V and 4 bases from J, the gap between germline ends came to 10 bases. Germline assignment: CDR1 GTSNPN and CDR2 SVGIG (reference sequence). This CDR3 region has 12 residues. CDR3 bases: TGTGCCTGGATTCCGGGGGGCACTGAAGCTTTCTTT. Translated, it gives CAWIPGGTEAFF.

Regarding this clone: Germline and junction disagree at one end, which may indicate a read error. This chain connects TRBV10-1 to TRBJ1-1, with 9 bases identical to TRBD1. The germline V gene encodes CDR1 WNHNN and CDR2 SYGVQD (reference sequence). The length of the CDR3 is 16 residues. DNA of the CDR3: TGCGTCAGCAGTGAGTCGCCGGGACAGGGGAACACTGAAGCTTTCTTT. Amino acid sequence: CVSSESPGQGNTEAFF.

The chain has TRBV7-2 and TRBJ2-7; 11 nucleotides align to TRBD2. Trimming removed 4 bases from V and 4 bases from J; junction bases left unmatched: 12. The germline V gene encodes CDR1 SGHTA and CDR2 FQGNSA. This CDR3 has 17 residues. CDR3: CASSSVGLADLDYEQYF. CDR3 coding DNA: TGTGCCAGCAGCTCCGTGGGACTAGCGGATCTAGATTACGAGCAGTACTTC. The variable domain in full, completed from reference TRBV7-2 and TRBJ2-7, reads GAGVSQSPSNKVTEKGKDVELRCDPISGHTALYWYRQSLGQGLEFLIYFQGNSAPDKSGLPSDRFSAERTGGSVSTLTIQRTQQEDSAVYLCASSSVGLADLDYEQYFGPGTRLTVT.

The chain recombines TRBV27 with TRBJ2-5; weak D call: TRBD1 (6 bases). Per germline, CDR1 MNHEY and CDR2 SMNVEV (reference sequence). With 6 bases removed from V and 4 bases from J, the gap between germline ends came to 15 bases. The CDR3 spans 14 residues. DNA for the CDR3: TGTGCCAGCAGCCCACAGGGTAGAGGAGAGACCCAGTACTTC. Translating gives CASSPQGRGETQYF.

J is TRBJ2-7 and V is TRBV5-1; TRBD2 agrees at 7 bases. Germline CDR1 reads SGHRS; CDR2 reads YFSETQ. The CDR3 has 15 residues. The trim removed 0 bases at V and 2 bases at J, leaving 5 bases unmatched. The CDR3 is CASSLVSGETYEQYF. In DNA, the CDR3 is TGCGCCAGCAGCTTGGTAAGCGGGGAAACCTACGAGCAGTACTTC.

The chain is built from TRBV27 and TRBJ1-2; 8 bases are a match to TRBD1. The V segment lost 6 bases and the J segment 6 bases; nucleotides outside the gene matches: 6. The CDR3 runs to 13 residues. Looked up from germline, CDR1 is MNHEY and CDR2 is SMNVEV (reference sequence). As DNA, the CDR3 is TGTGCCAGCAGGCAGACAGGGGATGATGGCTACACCTTC. Translated: CASRQTGDDGYTF.